These T cell receptor beta chains were read from a single sample in a study of spatial heterogeneity in lung cancer. TCRdb reprocessed the 5' RACE reads via MiXCR and lists one record per CDR3 protein. The sample carries a few thousand distinct CDR3 sequences, around 5.9% recorded once. The material sequenced was lung tumor tissue, taken at surgery. The receptors shown here come from a male donor with early-stage non-small cell lung cancer. Both conserved end residues are part of each CDR3. The order of the fields is clone size, D gene, J gene, V gene, CDR3 DNA, CDR3 protein. The D gene is left open where the match is weak. The size of a clone is reported for some rows only, either as once, few or many, or as a class for expanded clones.

few | TRBD1 | TRBJ1-2 | TRBV29-1 | TGCAGCGTACTAAACAGGGGAGCTAACTATGGCTACACCTTC | CSVLNRGANYGYTF
NA | NA | TRBJ2-4 | TRBV4-1 | TGCGCCAGCAGCCAAGATAAGAGCCTAGCCAAAAACATTCAGTACTTC | CASSQDKSLAKNIQYF
few | NA | TRBJ2-3 | TRBV5-1 | TGCGCCAGCAGCTATCGACAGGCTCCACCAGATACGCAGTATTTT | CASSYRQAPPDTQYF
medium-sized | NA | TRBJ2-7 | TRBV11-2 | TGTGCCAGCAGCCATCACTACGAGCAGTACTTC | CASSHHYEQYF
NA | TRBD2 | TRBJ2-2 | TRBV11-2 | TGTGCCAGCAGCTTGGGAGGGGCCTACACCGGGGAGCTGTTTTTT | CASSLGGAYTGELFF
medium-sized | TRBD1 | TRBJ2-5 | TRBV5-1 | TGCGCCAGCAGCTCGCAGGGGGCGAGAGAGACCCAGTACTTC | CASSSQGARETQYF
NA | NA | TRBJ2-7 | TRBV5-1 | TGCGCCAGCAGCTTGGCGGTCGAGAATGGCGAGCAGTACTTC | CASSLAVENGEQYF
medium-sized | NA | TRBJ2-6 | TRBV19 | TGTGCCAGTAGAACGGGACCATCCTCTGGGGCCAACGTCCTGACTTTC | CASRTGPSSGANVLTF
medium-sized | TRBD1 | TRBJ2-7 | TRBV6-6 | TGTGCCAGCAGTGACACCGGGACAGGGACGACCTACGAGCAGTACTTC | CASSDTGTGTTYEQYF
few | NA | TRBJ2-7 | TRBV29-1 | TGCAGCGTTCAAACGCACTCCTACGAGCAGTACTTC | CSVQTHSYEQYF
medium-sized | NA | TRBJ2-5 | TRBV5-1 | TGCGCCAGCAGCTTGGGTCTCATTGCGGATCAAGAGACCCAGTACTTC | CASSLGLIADQETQYF
NA | TRBD2 | TRBJ2-7 | TRBV27 | TGTGCCAGCAGTCTCGCGGGGGGTTCCGACGAGCAGTACTTC | CASSLAGGSDEQYF
many | NA | TRBJ2-3 | TRBV6-5 | TGTGCCAGCAGTTACGGGGGCAGTTTAACAGATACGCAGTATTTT | CASSYGGSLTDTQYF
medium-sized | NA | TRBJ2-7 | TRBV4-1 | TGCGCCAGCAGCCCCGGACACGGCGGTCGAGACGAGCAGTACTTC | CASSPGHGGRDEQYF
medium-sized | TRBD2 | TRBJ2-1 | TRBV4-1 | TGCGCCAGCAGCCCAACACTAGCGGGACAATACAATGAGCAGTTCTTC | CASSPTLAGQYNEQFF
medium-sized | NA | TRBJ2-7 | TRBV20-1 | TGCAGTGCTAGAGGGGGCAGGACCCTCTACGAGCAGTACTTC | CSARGGRTLYEQYF
medium-sized | TRBD1 | TRBJ2-7 | TRBV5-4 | TGTGCCAGCAGCTTAGGCAGGGGACAGATGGGCGAGCAGTACTTC | CASSLGRGQMGEQYF
NA | NA | TRBJ1-3 | TRBV7-6 | TGTGCCAGCAGCTTAGGTCACCCTGGAAACACCATATATTTT | CASSLGHPGNTIYF
many | NA | TRBJ2-3 | TRBV7-2 | TGTGCCAGCAGCTTCGGCGCAAATACGCAGTATTTT | CASSFGANTQYF
medium-sized | NA | TRBJ2-2 | TRBV9 | TGTGCCAGCAGCTCTAGTGACGGGAACACCGGGGAGCTGTTTTTT | CASSSSDGNTGELFF
medium-sized | NA | TRBJ2-5 | TRBV29-1 | TGCAGCGCTGGGGGGAGAGAGACCCAGTACTTC | CSAGGRETQYF
many | TRBD2 | TRBJ2-1 | TRBV3-1 | TGTGCCAGCAGCCGCGCGACTAGCGTGGATGAGCAGTTCTTC | CASSRATSVDEQFF
medium-sized | NA | TRBJ2-3 | TRBV6-2/TRBV6-3 | TGTGCCAGCAGTTACGGCGGGGCGGGTGATACGCAGTATTTT | CASSYGGAGDTQYF
many | NA | TRBJ1-2 | TRBV28 | TGTGCCAGCAAACGGGCGAGGGGCTACACCTTC | CASKRARGYTF
few | TRBD1 | TRBJ2-7 | TRBV13 | TGTGCCAGCAGCTTAGATCAAGGACAGGGATTAGCATCCTACGAGCAGTACTTC | CASSLDQGQGLASYEQYF
medium-sized | NA | TRBJ1-4 | TRBV4-3 | TGCGCCAGCAGCCCGGGGGGGGTTATCAATGAAAAACTGTTTTTT | CASSPGGVINEKLFF
medium-sized | NA | TRBJ1-1 | TRBV7-9 | TGTGCCAGCAGCTTAGGGTACATAGACCTCCCAGCCACTGAAGCTTTCTTT | CASSLGYIDLPATEAFF
NA | NA | TRBJ1-6 | TRBV5-6 | TGTGCCAGCAGCTTGGGGCAGACCTGGAATTCACCCCTCCACTTT | CASSLGQTWNSPLHF
medium-sized | NA | TRBJ1-1 | TRBV3-1 | TGTGCCAGCAGCCAAGATCCTACAGGACCGAACACTGAAGCTTTCTTT | CASSQDPTGPNTEAFF
medium-sized | TRBD1 | TRBJ1-2 | TRBV18 | TGTGCCAGCTCAGTGACAGGGGGCGACAGCTATGGCTACACCTTC | CASSVTGGDSYGYTF
medium-sized | NA | TRBJ2-1 | TRBV24-1 | TGTGCCACCAGTGATGCCAGGGGATTCTCCTACAATGAGCAGTTCTTC | CATSDARGFSYNEQFF
medium-sized | NA | TRBJ1-1 | TRBV12-3/TRBV12-4 | TGTGCCAGCAGTTTCAGTGACAGACCGAACACTGAAGCTTTCTTT | CASSFSDRPNTEAFF
medium-sized | TRBD1 | TRBJ2-7 | TRBV4-2 | TGTGCCAGCAGCCGCGCCGGGACAGTGAATTCCTACGAGCAGTACTTC | CASSRAGTVNSYEQYF
many | NA | TRBJ2-1 | TRBV29-1 | TGCAGCGTTAGACTCGGGGCTCTGGCCCAGTTCTTC | CSVRLGALAQFF
medium-sized | NA | TRBJ1-6 | TRBV28 | TGTGCCAGCAGACCGATTCTGAGGCGGGACTCACCCCTCCACTTT | CASRPILRRDSPLHF